The present T cell receptor beta chain was sequenced within a study of blood T cell repertoires in COVID-19. On the study more broadly: Samples taken during acute and convalescent COVID-19 were collected in the United States, Italy and Spain.

V dropped 5 bases and J dropped 4 bases, with 21 bases sitting between them. Per the germline V gene, CDR1 is SNHLY and CDR2 is FYNNEI. The CDR3 covers 16 residues. Seattle patients were enrolled while actively infected and followed longitudinally. Original data processing: Reference gene primers were amplified, and this amplification served to estimate nucleated cell counts. Method: immunoSEQ multiplex PCR; TCRdb's copy keeps in-frame clones and lacks some. From that table come the V and J calls and clone size; the DNA was used to work out D and trimming. Among some 450,000 clones listed, about 90% were seen once.

The chain is built from TRBV2 and TRBJ2-7, with a tentative D call TRBD2 (5 bases). The source is a man between 18 and 35 years old with COVID-19, enrolled during active disease. The source material was peripheral blood. CDR3 protein: CASSYRAPRGLYEQYF. CDR3 DNA sequence: TGTGCCAGCAGTTACCGGGCCCCACGAGGGTTATACGAGCAGTACTTC.